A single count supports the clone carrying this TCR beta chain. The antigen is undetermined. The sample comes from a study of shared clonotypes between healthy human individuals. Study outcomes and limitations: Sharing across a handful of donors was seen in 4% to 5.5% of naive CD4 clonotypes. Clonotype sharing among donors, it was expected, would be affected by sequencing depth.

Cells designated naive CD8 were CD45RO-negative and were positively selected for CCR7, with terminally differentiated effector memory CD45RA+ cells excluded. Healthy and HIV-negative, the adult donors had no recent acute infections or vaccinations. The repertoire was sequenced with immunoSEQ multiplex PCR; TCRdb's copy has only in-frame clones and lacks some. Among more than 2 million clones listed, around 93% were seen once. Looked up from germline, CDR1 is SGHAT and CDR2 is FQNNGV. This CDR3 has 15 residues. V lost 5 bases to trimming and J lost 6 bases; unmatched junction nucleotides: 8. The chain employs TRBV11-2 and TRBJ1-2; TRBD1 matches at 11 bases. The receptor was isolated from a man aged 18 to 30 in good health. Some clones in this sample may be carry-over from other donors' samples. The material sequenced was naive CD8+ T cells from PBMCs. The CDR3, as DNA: TGTGCCAGCAGCCGGACAGGGGGCACAGTGGATGGCTACACCTTC. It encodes CASSRTGGTVDGYTF.